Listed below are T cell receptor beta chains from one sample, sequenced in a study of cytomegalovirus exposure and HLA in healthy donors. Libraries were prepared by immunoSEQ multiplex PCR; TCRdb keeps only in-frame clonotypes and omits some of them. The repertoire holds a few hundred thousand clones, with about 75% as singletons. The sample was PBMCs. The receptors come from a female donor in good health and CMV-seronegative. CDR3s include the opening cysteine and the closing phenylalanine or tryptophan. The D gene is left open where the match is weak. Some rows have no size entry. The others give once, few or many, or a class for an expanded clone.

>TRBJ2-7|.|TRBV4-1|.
TGCGCCAGCAGCCAAGCCCCTGCACCGCACTTCTACGAGCAGTACTTC
CASSQAPAPHFYEQYF
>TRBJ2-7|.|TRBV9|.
TGTGCCAGCAGCGTCCGACTAGGCCCCTACGAGCAGTACTTC
CASSVRLGPYEQYF
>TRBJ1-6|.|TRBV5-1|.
TGCGCCAGCAGCTTGAACAGGGTTGGGAATTCACCCCTCCACTTT
CASSLNRVGNSPLHF
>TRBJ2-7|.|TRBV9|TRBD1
TGTGCCAGCAGCTCCCCTCAAGTAGGACAGGGCCACAACGAGCAGTACTTC
CASSSPQVGQGHNEQYF
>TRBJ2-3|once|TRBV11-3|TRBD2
TGTGCCAGCAGTTCATCCGGGAGGGCGGGGGATACGCAGTATTTT
CASSSSGRAGDTQYF
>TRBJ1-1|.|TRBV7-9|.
TGTGCCAGCAGCTTAGGTCCGTCGAACACTGAAGCTTTCTTT
CASSLGPSNTEAFF
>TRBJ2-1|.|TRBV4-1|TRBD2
TGCGCCAGCAGCCGTTTCGGACTAGCGGATTACAATGAGCAGTTCTTC
CASSRFGLADYNEQFF
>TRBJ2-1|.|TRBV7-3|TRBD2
TGTGCCAGCAGCGCCCGGGAGGCTACCTACAATGAGCAGTTCTTC
CASSAREATYNEQFF
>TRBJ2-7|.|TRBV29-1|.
TGCAGCGTCATGCTATCAGGAGGCTACGAGCAGTACTTC
CSVMLSGGYEQYF
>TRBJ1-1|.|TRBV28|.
TGTGCCAGCAGTACAGGGAACACTGAAGCTTTCTTT
CASSTGNTEAFF